This T cell receptor beta chain was retrieved from a study of OX40 agonist ivuxolimab in advanced cancers. On the study more broadly: Antecedent anti-PD-1, anti-PD-L1 or anti-CTLA-4 therapy was permissible, with 35% to 40% having received some. General observations from the study: CD4+ and CD8+ T cells in blood underwent clonal expansion by week 6 at 0.1 to 3.0 mg/kg. Expanded clones tended on average to be more numerous among CD8+ T cells than CD4+.

Comments on this clone: Antigen specificity is unknown.

Sequencing used immunoSEQ multiplex PCR; TCRdb keeps in-frame clones, though not all of them. The sample lists about 85,000 clones; roughly 80% were seen once. With autoimmune disease history or systemic immunosuppression, patients were excluded. This receptor was identified in an adult with an advanced solid tumor such as melanoma, head and neck, liver or kidney cancer. This specimen consisted of CD4+ or CD8+ T cells sorted from blood, obtained in a trial of the OX40 agonist ivuxolimab.

CDR3 bases: TGTGCCAGCAGCTTGGCTAGCGGGGGGGTCAATGAGCAGTTCTTC. Its translation is CASSLASGGVNEQFF. J is TRBJ2-1 and V is TRBV7-8; 12 bases align to TRBD2. The germline V gene has CDR1 SGHVS and CDR2 FQNEAQ. CDR3 size: 15 residues. The ends lost 3 bases at V and 6 bases at J; junction bases unmatched: 3.